These T cell receptor beta chains were read from a single sample in a study of T cell responses to AZD1222 COVID-19 vaccine. TCRdb keeps only in-frame clones here, not all; method: immunoSEQ multiplex PCR. The sample yields about 100,000 clones, approximately 92% seen once. The sequencing used peripheral blood, collected on day 0 of AZD1222 vaccination. The receptors shown here come from an adult in good health. Both conserved end residues are part of each CDR3. The D gene is left open where the match is weak. Size is omitted from some rows. Given values are once, few, many or a class for expanded clones.

TGTGCCAGCAGCTTAGGCGGGGGCACAGATACGCAGTATTTT,CASSLGGGTDTQYF,TRBJ2-3,NA,TRBV11-3,NA
TGTGCCAGTAGTATAGTAGGCCTTTACGGCGGCTACACCTTC,CASSIVGLYGGYTF,TRBJ1-2,NA,TRBV19,NA
TGTGCCAGCAGCTTCGGACAGGGGGCAAGTGGCACTGAAGCTTTCTTT,CASSFGQGASGTEAFF,TRBJ1-1,NA,TRBV5-5,TRBD1
TGTGCCAGCAGAAACGGGATCAATAATTCACCCCTCCACTTT,CASRNGINNSPLHF,TRBJ1-6,NA,TRBV5-6,NA
TGTGCCAGTAGTGCTAGCGGGGGATCCACTTTCCGATACAATGAGCAGTTCTTC,CASSASGGSTFRYNEQFF,TRBJ2-1,NA,TRBV19,TRBD2
TGTGCCAGCAGCCAGTATCATGGGGATACGCAGTATTTT,CASSQYHGDTQYF,TRBJ2-3,NA,TRBV3-1/TRBV3-2,NA
TGTGCCAGCAGCCCCCTTATGAACACTGAAGCTTTCTTT,CASSPLMNTEAFF,TRBJ1-1,NA,TRBV7-9,NA
TGTGCCTGGAGTAGCGGCAGGGGGAACTATGGCTACACCTTC,CAWSSGRGNYGYTF,TRBJ1-2,NA,TRBV30,TRBD1
TGTGCCAGCAGTGACCCAGCGGGGGCGGGGACAGATACGCAGTATTTT,CASSDPAGAGTDTQYF,TRBJ2-3,NA,TRBV6-1,TRBD2
TGTGCCTGGAGTATGGGAATAAATCAGCCCCAGCATTTT,CAWSMGINQPQHF,TRBJ1-5,NA,TRBV30,NA
TGTGCCAGTAGGGGAGGACAGAGCTATGGCTACACCTTC,CASRGGQSYGYTF,TRBJ1-2,NA,TRBV19,NA
TGTGCCACACACAGGGGAGGAGAGCAGTACTTC,CATHRGGEQYF,TRBJ2-7,once,TRBV10-3,NA
TGTGCCGGCATGTCCGGAAACACCATATATTTT,CAGMSGNTIYF,TRBJ1-3,once,TRBV7-9,NA
TGTGCCAGCAGCTTGGAGGTGAGGCAAGAGACCCAGTACTTC,CASSLEVRQETQYF,TRBJ2-5,NA,TRBV5-6,NA
TGTGCCAGCAGCATCGGGACAGGGCAAGTCTACGAGCAGTACTTC,CASSIGTGQVYEQYF,TRBJ2-7,NA,TRBV11-3,TRBD1
TGTGCCAGCAGCTCTCCCTGGCGGGGAGGAGGCTCTGAAGCTTTCTTT,CASSSPWRGGGSEAFF,TRBJ1-1,NA,TRBV7-2,NA
TGTGCCAGCAGCCGCCGGGACAATGAGCAGTTCTTC,CASSRRDNEQFF,TRBJ2-1,NA,TRBV14,NA
TGTGCCAGCTCACCACCGAATCAGCCCCAGCATTTT,CASSPPNQPQHF,TRBJ1-5,NA,TRBV18,NA
TGTGCCAGCACAGCGGGAAGCTCCTACGAGCAGTACTTC,CASTAGSSYEQYF,TRBJ2-7,NA,TRBV7-8,TRBD2
TGCGCCAGTGGGGTTGAACCCAGTGGTCCCCAGCATTTT,CASGVEPSGPQHF,TRBJ1-5,NA,TRBV10-2,NA
TGTGCCAGCAGGACTAGCGGCACAGATACGCAGTATTTT,CASRTSGTDTQYF,TRBJ2-3,NA,TRBV11-2,TRBD2
TGTGCCAGCACACAGGGACGGAACACTGAAGCTTTCTTT,CASTQGRNTEAFF,TRBJ1-1,NA,TRBV18,NA
TGCGCCAGCAGCCTCCGGGACAGGGATTCACCCCTCCACTTT,CASSLRDRDSPLHF,TRBJ1-6,NA,TRBV5-1,TRBD1
TGTGCCAGCAGTTTAAGCAGGCTCTATGGCTACACCTTC,CASSLSRLYGYTF,TRBJ1-2,NA,TRBV12-3/TRBV12-4,NA
TGTGCCAGCTCACCCACAGGGGCGGGTACTGAAGCTTTCTTT,CASSPTGAGTEAFF,TRBJ1-1,once,TRBV18,TRBD1
TGTGCCTGGAACGGCGGACGGTCCTACAATGAGCAGTTCTTC,CAWNGGRSYNEQFF,TRBJ2-1,NA,TRBV30,NA
TGTGCCAGCAGTTACTACAGGGGGGATCCTGGCTACACCTTC,CASSYYRGDPGYTF,TRBJ1-2,NA,TRBV6-2/TRBV6-3,TRBD1
TGCGCCAGCAGCCTTCGACTAGCGGGAGGTACAGATACGCAGTATTTT,CASSLRLAGGTDTQYF,TRBJ2-3,NA,TRBV5-1,TRBD2
TGTGCCAGCAGCTTCAGCGGGAGGGCCGCTTTATACAATGAGCAGTTCTTC,CASSFSGRAALYNEQFF,TRBJ2-1,NA,TRBV7-2,TRBD2
TGTGCCAGCAGCCCTCGAATGGAAAAACTGTTTTTT,CASSPRMEKLFF,TRBJ1-4,NA,TRBV11-3,NA
TGCGCCAGCAGCTCTCTAGCGGGAAGTACCGGGGAGCTGTTTTTT,CASSSLAGSTGELFF,TRBJ2-2,NA,TRBV5-1,TRBD2
TGCGCCAGCAGCTTGAGTCCCCCGAACACCGGGGAGCTGTTTTTT,CASSLSPPNTGELFF,TRBJ2-2,NA,TRBV5-1,NA
TGTGCCAGCAGTAGGTCTAGCACAGATACGCAGTATTTT,CASSRSSTDTQYF,TRBJ2-3,NA,TRBV27,NA
TGTGCCAGCAGTCGGACAGGGAGGAGCGATGGCTACACCTTC,CASSRTGRSDGYTF,TRBJ1-2,NA,TRBV6-5,TRBD1
TGTGCCAGCAGCCCAGCGACAGGGAAATCCTACGAGCAGTACTTC,CASSPATGKSYEQYF,TRBJ2-7,NA,TRBV4-2,TRBD1
TGTGCCAGCACCCCTCCACAGGGGGAGAGGTCCTACGAGCAGTACTTC,CASTPPQGERSYEQYF,TRBJ2-7,NA,TRBV28,TRBD1
TGTGCCAGCAGTTACTCCGGACAGTCCGCCTACGAGCAGTACTTC,CASSYSGQSAYEQYF,TRBJ2-7,NA,TRBV6-2/TRBV6-3,NA
TGTGCCATCAGCGGCAGTCGGGACACTGAAGCTTTCTTT,CAISGSRDTEAFF,TRBJ1-1,NA,TRBV10-3,NA
TGTGCCAGCAGTCCCTCTAATGAAAAACTGTTTTTT,CASSPSNEKLFF,TRBJ1-4,NA,TRBV6-5,NA
TGTGCCAGAAGGGCAATCTACGAGCAGTACTTC,CARRAIYEQYF,TRBJ2-7,NA,TRBV5-3,NA
TGTGCCTGGAGTCTTCACAGGGGGATGATCTCTGGAAACACCATATATTTT,CAWSLHRGMISGNTIYF,TRBJ1-3,NA,TRBV30,TRBD1
TGTGCCAGCAGTGACGGTCGAAGGGACACTGAAGCTTTCTTT,CASSDGRRDTEAFF,TRBJ1-1,NA,TRBV6-4,NA
TGTGCCACCGGTGGACAGGGGAATCAGCCCCAGCATTTT,CATGGQGNQPQHF,TRBJ1-5,NA,TRBV2,TRBD1
TGCGCCAGCAGCTTGGGTGCGGGAGTAGGGAATGAGCAGTTCTTC,CASSLGAGVGNEQFF,TRBJ2-1,once,TRBV5-1,TRBD2
TGCGCCAGCAGCTTGGATGGGGGAGGGGGCAATCAGCCCCAGCATTTT,CASSLDGGGGNQPQHF,TRBJ1-5,NA,TRBV5-1,NA
TGTGCCAGCAGTTTAAGTATGGCGTTTGGCACTGAAGCTTTCTTT,CASSLSMAFGTEAFF,TRBJ1-1,NA,TRBV27,NA
TGTGCCAGCAGCGTAGGCAGGGTCCAAGAGACCCAGTACTTC,CASSVGRVQETQYF,TRBJ2-5,NA,TRBV9,NA